A single sample is the source of the 12 T cell receptor beta chains below, sequenced in a study of beta chain features in type 1 diabetes. Reverse transcription of all isolated RNA meant that expressed TCRB transcripts were sequenced. Sequencing used immunoSEQ multiplex PCR; TCRdb keeps in-frame clones, though not all of them. In the table there are hundreds of thousands of clones, about an eighth of which are singletons. Their target antigens are unknown. Findings of the study overall: For Type 1 diabetes patients, all four CD4+ subsets carried TCRB CDR3s that were moderately but significantly shorter.

Sequencing was done on a sample of naive CD4+ T cells from blood. The receptors were sampled from a man between 18 and 35 years old with type 1 diabetes.

The chain couples TRBV30 to TRBJ1-3; 8 bases fit TRBD1. There are 16 residues in the CDR3. V shed 1 base and J 5 bases; nucleotides not matched to a gene: 10. Germline lookup yields CDR1 GTSNPN and CDR2 SVGIG (reference sequence). The CDR3 bases are TGTGCCTGGAGTGGGAAGGGACAGGCAAGAAGAAACACCATATATTTT. This gives the protein CAWSGKGQARRNTIYF.

This rearrangement joins TRBV5-1 to TRBJ2-1, with TRBD2 as a possible D gene (5 bases). Trimming pared 2 bases from V and 7 bases from J, leaving 16 bases between. The germline V gene has CDR1 SGHRS and CDR2 YFSETQ. The CDR3 is 15 residues long. The CDR3 is CASSFIEGPKNEQFF. The CDR3 DNA reads as TGCGCCAGCAGCTTTATCGAGGGCCCAAAGAATGAGCAGTTCTTC.

CDR3 amino acids: CASSQQRTGANYGYTF. DNA for the CDR3: TGTGCCAGCAGCCAACAAAGGACAGGGGCTAACTATGGCTACACCTTC. The rearrangement joins TRBV4-2 to TRBJ1-2, with 9 bases matching TRBD1. Trimming took 2 bases from V and 0 from J; bases not matched to a gene: 4. The CDR3 extends over 16 amino acids. In germline, CDR1 is LGHNA, CDR2 YNFKEQ.

The chain uses TRBV11-2 and TRBJ2-1; possibly TRBD2 for D (5 bases). CDR3 length equals 12 residues. V was pared by 4 bases and J by 8 bases, with 9 bases between. Germline-derived CDR1 and CDR2 are SGHAT and FQNNGV. CDR3 DNA sequence: TGTGCCAGCAGCTCCATTAGCGATGAGCAGTTCTTC. Encoded protein: CASSSISDEQFF.

Only a few counts were recorded for this clone. This chain connects TRBV10-3 to TRBJ1-1, with D perhaps matching TRBD1 (5 bases). Per the germline V gene, CDR1 is ENHRY and CDR2 is SYGVKD. V was trimmed by 2 bases and J by 5 bases, leaving 12 bases between them. The CDR3 length is 14 residues. CDR3 bases: TGTGCCATCAGTGAGCTGAAAGGGGTAACTGAAGCTTTCTTT. The encoded protein is CAISELKGVTEAFF.

This sequence joins TRBV9 and TRBJ1-5, with a tentative D call TRBD1 (5 bases). Germline CDR1 and CDR2: SGDLS and YYNGEE. This CDR3 spans 12 amino acids. Trimming left V 7 bases short and J 4 bases short, with 9 bases between. The CDR3 coding sequence is TGTGCCAGCGGGGGGGTTAATCAGCCCCAGCATTTT. This translates into CASGGVNQPQHF.

The genes are TRBV30 and TRBJ1-4; 7 bases match TRBD1. Germline loops: CDR1 GTSNPN, CDR2 SVGIG (reference sequence). The V gene end was trimmed by 5 bases and the J gene end by 4 bases; junction bases not matched to a gene: 7. This CDR3 has 14 amino acids. The CDR3 nucleotides read TGTGCCTGGGGCGTCGGGACAGTTAATGAAAAACTGTTTTTT. Translation: CAWGVGTVNEKLFF.

This clone was detected only a few times. The chain joins TRBV29-1 to TRBJ2-7; D is perhaps TRBD1 or TRBD2 (5 bases each). The CDR3 extends over 13 amino acids. Trimming shortened V by 7 bases and J by 7 bases, and 20 bases separated the two germline ends. Germline V gives CDR1 SQVTM, CDR2 ANQGSEA. The CDR3 sequence: CSGRGQPPGEQYF. The DNA of the CDR3 is TGCAGCGGTCGGGGCCAACCTCCGGGGGAGCAGTACTTC.

Details on this clone: The same CDR3 is also encoded by other DNA sequences in this sample. The chain recombines TRBV30 with TRBJ1-5, with D maybe TRBD1 (5 bases). The CDR3 spans 14 residues. Between the trimmed V and J ends, which lost 0 bases and 4 bases, there was a span of 10 bases. Germline V gene data show CDR1 as GTSNPN and CDR2 as SVGIG (reference sequence). The CDR3 region is CAWSVQGSNQPQHF. In DNA form, the CDR3 reads TGTGCCTGGAGTGTGCAGGGTTCAAATCAGCCCCAGCATTTT.

This clone came up a few times. This chain connects TRBV28 to TRBJ2-3, with 7 bases identical to TRBD1. Trimming at V came to 7 bases and at J to 4 bases, leaving 11 bases not matched to a gene. The germline CDR1 and CDR2 sequences are MDHEN and SYDVKM. This CDR3 has 15 amino acids. CDR3 protein: CASTLGGRVADTQYF. CDR3 sequence (DNA): TGTGCCAGCACCCTAGGGGGCAGGGTGGCAGATACGCAGTATTTT.

The chain joins TRBV27 to TRBJ1-1; no clear D. Trimming left V 3 bases short and J 1 base short, with 6 bases between. This CDR3 spans 13 amino acids. Germline V gene data show CDR1 as MNHEY and CDR2 as SMNVEV (reference sequence). CDR3 in amino acids: CASSFWENTEAFF. The CDR3 DNA follows: TGTGCCAGCAGTTTTTGGGAGAACACTGAAGCTTTCTTT.

The chain recombines TRBV27 with TRBJ2-1; maybe TRBD2 (5 bases). Deletions cut 5 bases from V and 0 bases from J, with 17 bases between. The CDR3 spans 17 residues. CDR1 and CDR2 from the germline V gene are MNHEY and SMNVEV (reference sequence). CDR3 loop: CASSPFSGDSSYNEQFF. The CDR3 DNA sequence: TGTGCCAGCAGTCCTTTCTCCGGGGATAGCTCCTACAATGAGCAGTTCTTC.